This section outlines one TCR beta chain sequence together with its context. The sample belongs to a study of blood T cell repertoires in COVID-19. Across the whole study: There were acute and convalescent COVID-19 samples, and they came from the United States, Italy and Spain. Sample material is recorded as cDNA or gDNA derived from T cells, B-cell-depleted T cells, or PBMCs.

Trimming shortened V by 6 bases and J by 7 bases, and 13 bases separated the two germline ends. This CDR3 is 13 amino acids long. Authors' analysis steps: The authors estimated nucleated cell counts from reference gene primer amplification. Profiling relied on immunoSEQ multiplex PCR, and the TCRdb table lists in-frame clones only, not all of them. Clone size and the V and J calls come from that table; the DNA yielded D and trimming. The table has some 15,000 clones, around 77% seen once. V usage is TRBV12-3 or TRBV12-4 and J usage is TRBJ1-5; no clear D. This sequence was found in a human donor in a cohort sampled during active COVID-19. Material: peripheral blood. The CDR3 reads CASSRADQQPQHF. DNA of the CDR3: TGTGCCAGCAGCCGAGCGGACCAACAGCCCCAGCATTTT.